These 17 T cell receptor beta chains share one sample of origin, sequenced in a study of shared clonotypes between healthy human individuals. Repertoires were generated with immunoSEQ multiplex PCR, while TCRdb's copy carries only in-frame clones and drops some. Here the sample spans approximately 2.4 million clones, approximately 94% being singletons. The sequenced sample was naive CD4+ T cells sorted from blood. Subset defined: CD45RA+ positively selected. The receptors originated from a man younger than 35 in good health.

The gene calls are TRBV25-1 and TRBJ2-1; unclear D gene. The CDR3 spans 12 residues. With 5 bases removed from V and 9 bases from J, the gap between germline ends came to 11 bases. The V gene's germline CDR1 is MGHDK and CDR2 SYGVNS. The CDR3 is CASSRPLSEQFF. CDR3 coding DNA: TGTGCCAGCAGTAGACCCCTCAGTGAGCAGTTCTTC.

The chain combines TRBV28 with TRBJ1-3; possible D gene TRBD1, 6 bases. The CDR3 loop spans 15 amino acids. Trimming took off 5 bases at V and 1 base at J, with 12 bases between the two ends. Germline-derived CDR1 and CDR2 are MDHEN and SYDVKM. This CDR3 reads CASSTGQLSGNTIYF. The DNA of the CDR3 is TGTGCCAGCAGTACCGGACAGCTATCTGGAAACACCATATATTTT.

Note on this clone: Other DNA sequences within the sample encode an identical CDR3. V gene TRBV19 combines with J gene TRBJ1-5; tentative D call: TRBD1 (5 bases). The CDR3 length is 13 residues. Trimming took 5 bases from V and 7 from J, leaving 12 bases between them. Germline V gene data show CDR1 as LNHDA and CDR2 as SQIVND (reference sequence). In DNA form, the CDR3 reads TGTGCCAGTAGTGGGGGATTAGGACAGCCCCAGCATTTT. Amino acid sequence: CASSGGLGQPQHF.

The chain uses TRBV5-6 and TRBJ2-5; 8 bases map to TRBD2. V shed 6 bases and J 12 bases; nucleotides not matched to a gene: 7. From germline, CDR1 is SGHDT and CDR2 YYEEEE. This CDR3 contains 11 residues. CDR3 coding DNA: TGTGCCAGCACCCCCCCCGGGGGGGAGTACTTC. Translation: CASTPPGGEYF.

V is TRBV6-1 and J is TRBJ1-1; TRBD1 is a possible D gene (6 bases). Germline CDR1 reads MNHNS; CDR2 reads SASEGT. Trimming cost V 2 bases and J 10 bases, with 17 bases left between them. CDR3 length equals 14 residues. CDR3 sequence: CASSETRGRGGAFF. Written as DNA, the CDR3 is TGTGCCAGCAGTGAAACGAGGGGGAGAGGCGGAGCTTTCTTT.

This clone was observed once. The J gene is TRBJ1-6, the V gene TRBV9, with TRBD1 identical over 10 bases. Per germline, CDR1 SGDLS and CDR2 YYNGEE. Unmatched junction bases numbered 10, after V lost 2 bases and J lost 8 bases. There are 17 residues in the CDR3. In DNA form, the CDR3 reads TGTGCCAGCAGCGTCGGCTTGACAGGGGGCGAACATTCACCCCTCCACTTT. Its translation: CASSVGLTGGEHSPLHF.

As regards this clone: Other nucleotide sequences from this sample produce the same CDR3. The chain recombines TRBV6-6 with TRBJ2-3; D perhaps matches TRBD1 (6 bases). This CDR3 has 14 amino acids. Per germline, CDR1 MNHNY and CDR2 SVGAGI (reference sequence). The V and J ends lost 4 bases and 0 bases respectively, with 8 bases between them. The CDR3 is CASSSQGSTDTQYF. CDR3 bases: TGTGCCAGCAGTTCCCAGGGGAGCACAGATACGCAGTATTTT.

This chain joins TRBV2 and TRBJ2-4; either TRBD1 or TRBD2 may supply D (5 bases each). This CDR3 contains 12 residues. Trimming removed 4 bases at V and 7 bases at J, with 8 bases between. In germline, CDR1 is SNHLY, CDR2 FYNNEI. The CDR3 is CASSAGLNIQYF. The CDR3 DNA reads TGTGCCAGCAGTGCGGGGCTTAACATTCAGTACTTC.

The gene calls are TRBV28 and TRBJ2-1, with 10 positions matching TRBD2. The CDR3 is 15 residues long. In germline, CDR1 is MDHEN, CDR2 SYDVKM. Trimming cost V 5 bases and J 3 bases; bases outside gene matches: 4. CDR3 loop: CASSHLAGVYNEQFF. Written as DNA, the CDR3 is TGTGCCAGCAGTCACCTAGCGGGAGTCTACAATGAGCAGTTCTTC.

The chain couples TRBV19 to TRBJ1-1; D is ambiguous. V lost 7 bases to trimming and J lost 4 bases, with 22 bases between them. The CDR3 is 16 amino acids. The germline V gene has CDR1 LNHDA and CDR2 SQIVND (reference sequence). The CDR3, as DNA: TGTGCCAGTAACGAGCTGAGGAGGGTCGCGAGCACTGAAGCTTTCTTT. This translates into CASNELRRVASTEAFF.

This chain joins TRBV30 and TRBJ1-6; D is possibly TRBD1 (6 bases). There are 14 residues in the CDR3. Germline CDR1 and CDR2: GTSNPN and SVGIG (reference sequence). V gave up 0 bases and J gave up 10 bases, with 13 bases separating them. The CDR3 here is CAWSVRAGDSPLHF. The CDR3 DNA reads as TGTGCCTGGAGTGTACGGGCAGGGGACTCACCCCTCCACTTT.

The chain joins TRBV4-2 to TRBJ2-7; TRBD1 is a possible D gene (6 bases). Germline CDR1 LGHNA, CDR2 YNFKEQ. This CDR3 contains 14 residues. The V end lost 4 bases, the J end lost 2 bases, and 12 bases lay between the germline ends. The CDR3 spells CASSLQQGTYEQYF. CDR3 nucleotides: TGTGCCAGCAGCCTCCAACAGGGTACCTACGAGCAGTACTTC.

Note on this clone: This same CDR3 is encoded by further DNA sequences in the sample. This chain joins TRBV7-2 and TRBJ2-1, with TRBD2 matching 8 bases. The CDR3 is made up of 15 amino acids. The germline gives CDR1 SGHTA, CDR2 FQGNSA. J gave up 7 bases and V 2 bases, and 7 bases lay outside the gene matches. This CDR3 is CASSLSGRAVNEQFF. The DNA of the CDR3 is TGTGCCAGCAGCTTATCCGGGAGGGCCGTTAATGAGCAGTTCTTC. The full variable domain, in which reference TRBV7-2 and TRBJ2-1 provide the parts outside the CDR3, is GAGVSQSPSNKVTEKGKDVELRCDPISGHTALYWYRQSLGQGLEFLIYFQGNSAPDKSGLPSDRFSAERTGGSVSTLTIQRTQQEDSAVYLCASSLSGRAVNEQFFGPGTRLTVL.

Concerning this clone: Additional DNA sequences in this sample encode the identical CDR3. V gene TRBV2 combines with J gene TRBJ1-4; 10 nucleotides align to TRBD1. The germline CDR1 and CDR2 sequences are SNHLY and FYNNEI. Trimming cost V 6 bases and J 3 bases; bases outside gene matches: 4. CDR3 size: 15 residues. The CDR3 loop reads CASRDRGTANEKLFF. DNA of the CDR3: TGTGCCAGCAGGGACAGGGGGACGGCTAATGAAAAACTGTTTTTT.

The gene calls are TRBV30 and TRBJ2-7; D ambiguous. There are 14 residues in the CDR3. Germline-derived CDR1 and CDR2 are GTSNPN and SVGIG (reference sequence). V gave up 3 bases and J gave up 1 base, with 13 bases separating them. Here the CDR3 DNA reads TGTGCCTGGAGAACACTAACCCAATCCTACGAGCAGTACTTC. It is translated as CAWRTLTQSYEQYF.

Concerning this clone: The sample carries other DNA sequences with the same CDR3. This chain connects TRBV27 to TRBJ2-7; D remains unclear. The ends were cut back, 0 bases at V and 7 bases at J, with 4 bases in the middle. Germline V gene sequence: CDR1 MNHEY, CDR2 SMNVEV (reference sequence). The CDR3 consists of 11 residues. The CDR3 here is CASSLSGEQYF. The CDR3 DNA reads TGTGCCAGCAGTTTATCGGGGGAGCAGTACTTC.

This rearrangement joins TRBV18 to TRBJ2-1; the D is unclear. The CDR3 totals 12 residues. The ends were cut back, 1 base at V and 4 bases at J, with 2 bases in the middle. Germline CDR1 reads KGHSH; CDR2 reads LQKENI. CDR3 nucleotide sequence: TGTGCCAGCTCACCACAGTACAATGAGCAGTTCTTC. Translated, it gives CASSPQYNEQFF.